The 10 T cell receptor beta chains below come from one sample, sequenced in a study of blood T cells in healthy people across ages. Combining a sample-barcoded 5' primer with a J-beta primer mix, a second PCR ran for roughly 7 to 12 cycles. TCRdb itself ran the 5' RACE reads through MiXCR, one entry per CDR3 protein. In the table there are roughly 830,000 distinct CDR3 sequences, 60% to 80% of which are singletons. Sequences were obtained from blood. The receptors stem from a man aged 25-45 years in good health.

The chain is built from TRBV20-1 and TRBJ1-4; D is perhaps TRBD1 (6 bases). V was pared by 6 bases and J by 6 bases, with 14 bases between. The CDR3 spans 13 residues. Germline CDR1 DFQATT, CDR2 SNEGSKA (reference sequence). The CDR3 spells CSALRGKDEKLFF. Written as DNA, the CDR3 is TGCAGTGCGCTGAGGGGGAAGGATGAAAAACTGTTTTTT.

The V gene is TRBV12-3 or TRBV12-4, the J gene TRBJ2-4; D gene uncertain. The J call is doubtful: the DNA matches TRBJ2-7 better. The CDR3 spans 16 residues. This CDR3 reads CASSLSGGAPQDEQYF. The CDR3 nucleotides are TGTGCCAGCAGTTTATCTGGCGGCGCGCCCCAGGACGAGCAGTACTTC.

This clonotype was seen only a few times. The J gene is TRBJ2-5, the V gene TRBV7-9, with a possible D match to TRBD1 (8 bases). This CDR3 has 16 amino acids. Germline V gives CDR1 SEHNR, CDR2 FQNEAQ (reference sequence). V gave up 5 bases and J gave up 4 bases, with 20 bases separating them. CDR3 amino acids: CASSPRSTGEGETQYF. Here the CDR3 DNA reads TGTGCCAGCAGCCCCCGTTCGACAGGGGAGGGAGAGACCCAGTACTTC.

The gene calls are TRBV12-3 or TRBV12-4 and TRBJ2-5, with D possibly matching TRBD1 (5 bases). Trimming took off 0 bases at V and 2 bases at J, with 10 bases between the two ends. The CDR3 spans 15 residues. The CDR3: CASSLARQGQETQYF. The CDR3 DNA reads as TGTGCCAGCAGTTTAGCGAGGCAGGGACAAGAGACCCAGTACTTC.

This rearrangement joins TRBV12-3 or TRBV12-4 to TRBJ1-3; D gene uncertain. V was cut by 4 bases and J by 7 bases, with 11 bases left in between. This CDR3 has 13 amino acids. The CDR3 region is CASSSDGRNTIYF. The CDR3 nucleotides are TGTGCCAGCAGTTCGGACGGGCGGAACACCATATATTTT.

This clonotype has at least ten counts. The rearrangement joins TRBV7-2 to TRBJ2-1; 12 bases fit TRBD2. Germline-derived CDR1 and CDR2 are SGHTA and FQGNSA. The CDR3 totals 15 residues. J gave up 4 bases and V 4 bases, and 2 bases lay outside the gene matches. The CDR3 DNA is TGTGCCAGCAGCTATACTAGCGGGGGGTACAATGAGCAGTTCTTC. Its translation is CASSYTSGGYNEQFF. The full variable domain, in which reference TRBV7-2 and TRBJ2-1 provide the parts outside the CDR3, is GAGVSQSPSNKVTEKGKDVELRCDPISGHTALYWYRQSLGQGLEFLIYFQGNSAPDKSGLPSDRFSAERTGGSVSTLTIQRTQQEDSAVYLCASSYTSGGYNEQFFGPGTRLTVL.

The genes are TRBV6-6 and TRBJ2-5, with TRBD2 identical over 8 bases. CDR3 length: 15 residues. CDR1 MNHNY and CDR2 SVGAGI come from the germline V gene (reference sequence). J was trimmed by 5 bases and V by 3 bases; bases with no gene match: 8. CDR3 protein: CASSYSGGVSETQYF. The CDR3 coding sequence is TGTGCCAGCAGTTATTCCGGGGGGGTCTCGGAGACCCAGTACTTC.

This clonotype was detected a few times. This chain uses TRBV20-1 with TRBJ2-5; 15 bases are shared with TRBD2. The V gene's germline CDR1 is DFQATT and CDR2 SNEGSKA (reference sequence). This CDR3 contains 17 residues. V dropped 2 bases and J dropped 1; count of bases not matched to a gene: 5. The DNA for the CDR3 is TGCAGTGCTAGACCGGGACTAGCGGGGGGCTTCCAAGAGACCCAGTACTTC. It translates to CSARPGLAGGFQETQYF.

V usage is TRBV4-1 and J usage is TRBJ1-2, with D unclear. Trimming shortened V by 9 bases and J by 8 bases, and 7 bases separated the two germline ends. CDR1 and CDR2 (germline): MGHRA, YSYEKL. CDR3 length: 9 amino acids. Here the CDR3 reads CASYEGYTF. The DNA of the CDR3 is TGCGCCAGTTATGAAGGCTACACCTTC.

The chain uses TRBV27 and TRBJ2-1; 7 bases line up with TRBD2. The CDR3 is made up of 15 amino acids. The V gene end was trimmed by 5 bases and the J gene end by 6 bases; junction bases not matched to a gene: 10. The V gene's germline CDR1 is MNHEY and CDR2 SMNVEV (reference sequence). The CDR3 region has the DNA TGTGCCAGCAGTCCGCTCTTGACTAGCAGCAATGAGCAGTTCTTC. It yields the protein CASSPLLTSSNEQFF.